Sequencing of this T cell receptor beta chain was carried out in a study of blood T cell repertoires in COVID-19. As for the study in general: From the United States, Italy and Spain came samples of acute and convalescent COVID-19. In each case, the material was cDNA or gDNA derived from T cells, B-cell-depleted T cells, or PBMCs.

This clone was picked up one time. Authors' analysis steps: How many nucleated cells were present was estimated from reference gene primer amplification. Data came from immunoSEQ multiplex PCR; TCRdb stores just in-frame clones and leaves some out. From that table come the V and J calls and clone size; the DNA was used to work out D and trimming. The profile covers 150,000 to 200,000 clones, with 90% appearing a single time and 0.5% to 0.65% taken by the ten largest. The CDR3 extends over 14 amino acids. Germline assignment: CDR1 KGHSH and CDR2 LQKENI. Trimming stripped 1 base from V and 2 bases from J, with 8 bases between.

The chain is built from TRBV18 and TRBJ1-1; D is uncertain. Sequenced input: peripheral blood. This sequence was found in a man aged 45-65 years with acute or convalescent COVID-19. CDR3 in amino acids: CASSPLSGNTEAFF. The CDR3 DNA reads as TGTGCCAGCTCACCACTGAGCGGAAACACTGAAGCTTTCTTT.